Below are 25 T cell receptor beta chains sequenced from a single sample in a study of blood T cell repertoires in COVID-19. The method was immunoSEQ multiplex PCR; TCRdb's version includes in-frame clones alone and lacks a portion of them. The sample carries roughly 330,000 clones, roughly nine tenths recorded once. The sequencing input was PBMCs or T cells enriched from blood (not recorded which). The source of these receptors is a woman aged 25-40 years who had recovered from COVID-19.

The chain recombines TRBV19 with TRBJ1-2; 7 positions agree with TRBD1. The CDR3 has 14 residues. Germline V gene lookup returns CDR1 LNHDA and CDR2 SQIVND (reference sequence). After removal of 7 bases from V and 1 base from J, the junction contained 6 bases not matched to a gene. The CDR3 sequence: CASISTGLNYGYTF. Here the CDR3 DNA reads TGTGCCAGTATATCGACAGGGCTTAACTATGGCTACACCTTC. The full variable domain, with the rest looked up from reference TRBV19 and TRBJ1-2, is DGGITQSPKYLFRKEGQNVTLSCEQNLNHDAMYWYRQDPGQGLRLIYYSQIVNDFQKGDIAEGYSVSREKKESFPLTVTSAQKNPTAFYLCASISTGLNYGYTFGSGTRLTVV.

The V gene is TRBV13, the J gene TRBJ2-4, with 12 nucleotides matching TRBD2. The CDR3 runs to 20 residues. J was trimmed by 0 bases and V by 4 bases; bases with no gene match: 13. CDR1 is PRHDT and CDR2 is FYEKMQ in the germline V gene (reference sequence). CDR3 nucleotide sequence: TGTGCCAGCAGCTCGGAAGGTAGACTAGCGGGGGAACTAGCCAAAAACATTCAGTACTTC. It translates to CASSSEGRLAGELAKNIQYF.

This chain joins TRBV4-1 and TRBJ2-7, with 7 bases matching TRBD1. V was clipped by 4 bases and J by 2 bases; unmatched bases: 5. Germline CDR1 reads MGHRA; CDR2 reads YSYEKL. The CDR3 contains 14 residues. Here the CDR3 reads CASSPRQGTYEQYF. CDR3 nucleotide sequence: TGCGCCAGCAGCCCCCGACAGGGTACCTACGAGCAGTACTTC.

The rearrangement joins TRBV5-1 to TRBJ2-2; D is possibly TRBD2 (5 bases). The CDR3 runs to 16 residues. Trimming removed 0 bases at V and 4 bases at J, with 13 bases between. CDR1 SGHRS and CDR2 YFSETQ come from the germline V gene. For the CDR3, the DNA is TGCGCCAGCAGCTTGGCCGCCGGGATAGGCACCGGGGAGCTGTTTTTT. It specifies CASSLAAGIGTGELFF.

V and J are TRBV5-5 and TRBJ1-5; D unclear. Germline CDR1 and CDR2: SGHKS and YYEKEE (reference sequence). The CDR3 runs 15 residues. V was trimmed by 1 base and J by 4 bases, leaving 12 bases between them. The CDR3 reads CASSLRAGGNQPQHF. The CDR3 DNA sequence: TGTGCCAGCAGCTTGAGGGCAGGAGGTAATCAGCCCCAGCATTTT.

The rearrangement uses TRBV9 and TRBJ1-4; D may be TRBD1 (5 bases). Germline-derived CDR1 and CDR2 are SGDLS and YYNGEE. CDR3 length: 16 residues. V gave up 0 bases and J gave up 0 bases, with 9 bases separating them. The CDR3 spells CASSVAGGATNEKLFF. DNA for the CDR3: TGTGCCAGCAGCGTAGCGGGGGGTGCAACTAATGAAAAACTGTTTTTT.

The chain couples TRBV11-2 to TRBJ2-1; 7 bases align to TRBD2. The trim removed 5 bases at V and 4 bases at J, leaving 11 bases unmatched. Looked up from germline, CDR1 is SGHAT and CDR2 is FQNNGV. The CDR3 is 16 residues long. The CDR3 sequence is CASSPLRGEGYNEQFF. The CDR3 DNA reads as TGTGCCAGCAGCCCCCTTCGAGGGGAGGGGTACAATGAGCAGTTCTTC.

V gene TRBV4-2 combines with J gene TRBJ2-3; 12 positions agree with TRBD2. Germline V gene sequence: CDR1 LGHNA, CDR2 YNFKEQ. The CDR3 covers 18 residues. J gave up 3 bases and V 3 bases, and 10 bases lay outside the gene matches. CDR3 sequence reads: CASSQGTSGGRGTDTQYF. In DNA, the CDR3 is TGTGCCAGCAGCCAGGGTACTAGCGGGGGGCGGGGTACAGATACGCAGTATTTT.

The V and J genes are TRBV19 and TRBJ1-5; D remains ambiguous. The CDR3 sequence is 12 residues long. CDR1 and CDR2 (germline): LNHDA, SQIVND (reference sequence). V lost 4 bases, J lost 3 bases, and 4 bases lay in between. The DNA for the CDR3 is TGTGCCAGTAGTAATCTCAATCAGCCCCAGCATTTT. It codes for CASSNLNQPQHF.

The chain uses TRBV30 and TRBJ1-5; 7 nucleotides line up with TRBD1. J was trimmed by 4 bases and V by 0 bases; bases with no gene match: 15. Germline CDR1 GTSNPN, CDR2 SVGIG (reference sequence). There are 18 residues in the CDR3. The CDR3 bases are TGTGCCTGGAGTGTTCGAGGTCAGGGGGGTCAGAGGAATCAGCCCCAGCATTTT. Translated, it gives CAWSVRGQGGQRNQPQHF.

This clone was counted once. V usage is TRBV5-5 and J usage is TRBJ1-2; D not certain. V lost 0 bases and J 8 bases, leaving 5 bases between the germline ends. The CDR3 is 11 residues long. Germline lookup yields CDR1 SGHKS and CDR2 YYEKEE (reference sequence). The CDR3 spells CASSLALGYTF. As DNA, the CDR3 is TGTGCCAGCAGCTTGGCCTTGGGCTACACCTTC.

This rearrangement joins TRBV6-1 to TRBJ2-3; unclear D gene. Germline CDR1 MNHNS, CDR2 SASEGT. This CDR3 region has 13 residues. V was shortened by 2 bases and J by 2 bases, with 5 bases between the two germline ends. The CDR3 DNA sequence: TGTGCCAGCAGTGAACGTTTCACAGATACGCAGTATTTT. Residues: CASSERFTDTQYF.

The rearrangement joins TRBV14 to TRBJ2-7; D gene ambiguous. Germline CDR1 and CDR2: SGHDN and FVKESK. The CDR3 has 14 amino acids. V was cut by 4 bases and J by 0 bases, with 10 bases left in between. CDR3 residues: CASSLLKHSYEQYF. The CDR3 coding sequence is TGTGCCAGCAGCCTATTAAAGCACTCCTACGAGCAGTACTTC.

In this sample, this clone turned up once. The DNA for the CDR3 is TGCGCCAGCAGCCCCCTGGGGGCGGACGGGGAGCTGTTTTTT. It encodes CASSPLGADGELFF. The gene calls are TRBV5-1 and TRBJ2-2, with TRBD1 as a possible D gene (6 bases). Trimming stripped 4 bases from V and 7 bases from J, with 14 bases between. This CDR3 is built from 14 residues. Looked up from germline, CDR1 is SGHRS and CDR2 is YFSETQ.

This chain links TRBV30 with TRBJ2-1, with D perhaps matching TRBD1 (5 bases). From germline, CDR1 is GTSNPN and CDR2 SVGIG (reference sequence). This CDR3 contains 14 residues. Trimming removed 2 bases from V and 2 bases from J, with 10 bases in between. CDR3 in DNA: TGTGCCTGGAGTAAGGGGATCCCCTACAATGAGCAGTTCTTC. Its protein is CAWSKGIPYNEQFF.

The CDR3 protein is CAWSVAGGAGANVLTF. DNA of the CDR3: TGTGCCTGGAGTGTCGCGGGGGGGGCTGGGGCCAACGTCCTGACTTTC. V and J are TRBV30 and TRBJ2-6; 9 bases fit TRBD2. V was pared by 0 bases and J by 2 bases, with 2 bases of the junction left unmatched. The CDR3 is 16 residues long. Looked up from germline, CDR1 is GTSNPN and CDR2 is SVGIG (reference sequence).

About this clone: An end of the junction does not agree with germline; a read error may underlie this. CDR3 sequence reads: CASSDQTGYQETQYF. The CDR3 nucleotides read TGTGCTAGCAGCGATCAAACAGGGTACCAAGAGACCCAGTACTTC. The chain employs TRBV7-7 and TRBJ2-5, with D possibly matching TRBD1 (6 bases). The V gene's germline CDR1 is SSHAT and CDR2 FNYEAQ (reference sequence). CDR3 size: 15 residues. The full variable domain, rest sourced from reference TRBV7-7 and TRBJ2-5, is GAGVSQSPRYKVTKRGQDVTLRCDPISSHATLYWYQQALGQGPEFLTYFNYEAQPDKSGLPSDRFSAERPEGSISTLTIQRTEQRDSAMYRCASSDQTGYQETQYFGPGTRLLVL.

This chain uses TRBV25-1 with TRBJ2-2; 7 bases fit TRBD2. Losses at the gene ends were 0 bases for V and 3 bases for J; bases not matched to a gene: 1. The CDR3 spans 15 residues. CDR1 is MGHDK and CDR2 is SYGVNS in the germline V gene. The CDR3 DNA reads as TGTGCCAGCAGTGAATATGGGGGGGACACCGGGGAGCTGTTTTTT. Protein product: CASSEYGGDTGELFF.

The chain uses TRBV7-2 and TRBJ1-1, with D tentatively TRBD1 (5 bases). This CDR3 spans 14 amino acids. Trimming shortened V by 2 bases and J by 11 bases, and 18 bases separated the two germline ends. Germline values: CDR1 SGHTA, CDR2 FQGNSA. CDR3 in DNA: TGTGCCAGCAGCTTATCTAAGGGGCTCGGCGGCGCTTTCTTT. This sequence encodes CASSLSKGLGGAFF.

V is TRBV29-1 and J is TRBJ1-5, with 7 positions matching TRBD1. V shed 7 bases and J 6 bases; nucleotides not matched to a gene: 12. Germline V gives CDR1 SQVTM, CDR2 ANQGSEA. This CDR3 is 14 amino acids long. CDR3 residues: CSAETGAQGQPQHF. The CDR3 region has the DNA TGCAGCGCAGAAACAGGGGCGCAAGGTCAGCCCCAGCATTTT.

The sample holds one count of this clone. V is TRBV11-3 and J is TRBJ1-1, with 8 bases that match TRBD1. V trimming: 5 bases; J trimming: 4 bases; junction bases outside the gene matches: 6. Germline lookup yields CDR1 SGHNT and CDR2 YENEEA. This CDR3 contains 14 residues. CDR3 loop: CASSPRQGSTEAFF. DNA for the CDR3: TGTGCCAGCAGCCCCCGACAGGGGAGCACTGAAGCTTTCTTT.

The CDR3 bases are TGTGCCAGCAGCCGACTCGGCCAGCCCCAGCATTTT. It encodes CASSRLGQPQHF. This rearrangement joins TRBV4-2 to TRBJ1-5; no firm D call. Germline assignment: CDR1 LGHNA and CDR2 YNFKEQ. The CDR3 sequence is 12 residues long. V lost 4 bases and J lost 7, with 8 bases in between.

This chain joins TRBV29-1 and TRBJ2-3; 8 bases match TRBD2. J gave up 3 bases and V 7 bases, and 3 bases lay outside the gene matches. Per germline, CDR1 SQVTM and CDR2 ANQGSEA. CDR3 length: 12 amino acids. The CDR3 DNA sequence: TGCAGCGCAGAGCGGGGGACAGATACGCAGTATTTT. Its translation: CSAERGTDTQYF.

This chain uses TRBV3-1 (or the pseudogene TRBV3-2) with TRBJ1-5; D gene uncertain. Germline values: CDR1 LGHDT, CDR2 YNNKEL (reference sequence). The length of the CDR3 is 14 residues. The V end was cut by 5 bases, the J end by 9 bases, with 17 bases between. The CDR3 DNA follows: TGTGCCAGCAGCACTTATCCTCTAGAGGGGCCCCAGCATTTT. It specifies CASSTYPLEGPQHF.

The chain recombines TRBV3-1 (or the pseudogene TRBV3-2) with TRBJ2-5; 7 positions match TRBD1. This CDR3 contains 14 residues. V lost 2 bases, J lost 4 bases, and 4 bases stayed unmatched. Germline V gene data show CDR1 as LGHDT and CDR2 as YNNKEL (reference sequence). This CDR3 reads CASSQTNRGETQYF. Written as DNA, the CDR3 is TGTGCCAGCAGCCAAACGAACAGGGGAGAGACCCAGTACTTC.